The 18 T cell receptor beta chains below were found in one sample sequenced in a study of identical twins. TCRdb reprocessed the 5' RACE reads via MiXCR and lists one record per CDR3 protein. The data show some 330,000 distinct CDR3 sequences, around 9% seen once. Specimen: naive T cells sorted from blood. The receptors here all came from a woman between 50 and 59 years old in good health.

V and J are TRBV10-3 and TRBJ2-2; D gene unclear. CDR3 length: 14 residues. V was shortened by 2 bases and J by 7 bases, with 11 bases between the two germline ends. Germline V CDR1 and CDR2: ENHRY, SYGVKD. The CDR3 DNA reads TGTGCCATCAGTGAGCGGCACATAAACGGGGAGCTGTTTTTT. Translating gives CAISERHINGELFF.

The rearrangement links TRBV29-1 to TRBJ1-1, with D hard to call. Trimming took off 3 bases at V and 3 bases at J, with 14 bases between the two ends. The CDR3 contains 14 residues. The germline gives CDR1 SQVTM, CDR2 ANQGSEA. Here the CDR3 DNA reads TGCAGCGTTGAGCCGGACGGGATATACACTGAAGCTTTCTTT. This sequence encodes CSVEPDGIYTEAFF. The whole variable domain, remainder taken from reference TRBV29-1 and TRBJ1-1, is SAVISQKPSRDICQRGTSLTIQCQVDSQVTMMFWYRQQPGQSLTLIATANQGSEATYESGFVIDKFPISRPNLTFSTLTVSNMSPEDSSIYLCSVEPDGIYTEAFFGQGTRLTVV.

In this sample, this clonotype turned up a few times. This sequence joins TRBV6-5 and TRBJ1-1; D remains ambiguous. V lost 0 bases and J 1 base, leaving 6 bases between the germline ends. Germline V gene data show CDR1 as MNHEY and CDR2 as SVGAGI. The CDR3 runs 14 residues. The CDR3 bases are TGTGCCAGCAGTTACTCGTACAGGAACACTGAAGCTTTCTTT. It translates to CASSYSYRNTEAFF.

This sequence joins TRBV3-1 and TRBJ1-2; tentatively, D is TRBD1 (6 bases). The CDR3 runs to 15 residues. CDR1 and CDR2 (germline): LGHDT, YNNKEL (reference sequence). The V end lost 2 bases, the J end lost 7 bases, and 17 bases lay between the germline ends. The CDR3 bases are TGTGCCAGCAGCCAAAAGATGGGGGGGCGGCGTGGCTACACCTTC. Protein: CASSQKMGGRRGYTF.

This clonotype has at least ten counts. This chain uses TRBV5-6 with TRBJ2-2; 10 bases are a match to TRBD2. CDR3 size: 16 residues. Per the germline V gene, CDR1 is SGHDT and CDR2 is YYEEEE. The ends lost 3 bases at V and 3 bases at J; junction bases unmatched: 5. CDR3 in DNA: TGTGCCAGCAGCTCAACCCTAGCGGGAGACACCGGGGAGCTGTTTTTT. This translates into CASSSTLAGDTGELFF.

This clonotype was observed a few times. This chain links TRBV21-1 with TRBJ2-6; the D call in the table, TRBD2, was not verified against the DNA. TRBV21-1 is flagged as a pseudogene. This CDR3 has 15 residues. The chain's CDR3 is CASSNSHSGANVLTF. In DNA form, the CDR3 reads TGTGCCAGCAGCAATAGTCACTCTGGGGCCAACGTCCTGACTTTC.

This clonotype was observed many times. The V call is TRBV5-1, the J call TRBJ2-3; 9 bases are a match to TRBD1. Germline CDR1 reads SGHRS; CDR2 reads YFSETQ. V shed 0 bases and J 3 bases; nucleotides not matched to a gene: 5. The CDR3 sequence is 16 residues long. The CDR3 DNA reads as TGCGCCAGCAGCTTGGATCCGGGACAGGGAACAGATACGCAGTATTTT. It specifies CASSLDPGQGTDTQYF.

Ten or more counts support this clonotype. V and J are TRBV2 and TRBJ2-3, with 7 bases matching TRBD2. This CDR3 is 16 amino acids long. V dropped 2 bases and J dropped 2; count of bases not matched to a gene: 7. Looked up from germline, CDR1 is SNHLY and CDR2 is FYNNEI. Written as DNA, the CDR3 is TGTGCCAGCAGTGAACTTGGGCTAGCGGACACAGATACGCAGTATTTT. This encodes CASSELGLADTDTQYF.

This clonotype was detected many times. This chain connects TRBV11-2 to TRBJ2-1, with D tentatively TRBD1 (6 bases). This CDR3 has 14 residues. The ends were cut back, 5 bases at V and 9 bases at J, with 17 bases in the middle. Germline V gene lookup returns CDR1 SGHAT and CDR2 FQNNGV. The chain's CDR3 is CASSLFGQRREQFF. The CDR3 nucleotides read TGTGCCAGCAGCCTTTTTGGACAGCGCCGTGAGCAGTTCTTC.

The V and J genes are TRBV2 and TRBJ2-1, with a tentative D call TRBD1 (6 bases). This CDR3 contains 19 residues. Germline loops: CDR1 SNHLY, CDR2 FYNNEI. V was pared by 0 bases and J by 0 bases, with 18 bases between. The CDR3 loop reads CASSEALGQTFSSYNEQFF. CDR3 nucleotide sequence: TGTGCCAGCAGTGAAGCGCTCGGACAGACATTCAGCTCCTACAATGAGCAGTTCTTC.

The chain employs TRBV5-5 and TRBJ2-7; TRBD2 matches 10 bases. The CDR3 is made up of 16 amino acids. From germline, CDR1 is SGHKS and CDR2 YYEKEE (reference sequence). Trimming cost V 0 bases and J 3 bases; bases outside gene matches: 6. The CDR3 DNA sequence: TGTGCCAGCAGCTTGGTCCGCGCTAGCGGGAGCTACGAGCAGTACGTC. It is translated as CASSLVRASGSYEQYV.

This chain joins TRBV12-3 or TRBV12-4 and TRBJ2-7, with TRBD1 identical over 7 bases. The V gene end was trimmed by 7 bases and the J gene end by 4 bases; junction bases not matched to a gene: 7. The CDR3 sequence is 13 residues long. The CDR3 loop reads CASTRGQGYEQYF. CDR3 sequence (DNA): TGTGCCAGCACAAGGGGGCAAGGATACGAGCAGTACTTC.

This clonotype was seen a few times. V gene TRBV4-1 combines with J gene TRBJ2-2; no clear D. V lost 0 bases to trimming and J lost 6 bases, with 8 bases between them. The CDR3 runs 14 residues. CDR1 and CDR2 (germline): MGHRA, YSYEKL. The CDR3 here is CASSQDRVSGELFF. The CDR3 DNA is TGCGCCAGCAGCCAAGATCGGGTTTCCGGGGAGCTGTTTTTT.

This clonotype was seen repeatedly, ten times or more. V usage is TRBV6-5 and J usage is TRBJ2-3, with TRBD2 matching 8 bases. CDR1 and CDR2 from the germline V gene are MNHEY and SVGAGI. V was clipped by 3 bases and J by 13 bases; unmatched bases: 9. The CDR3 extends over 13 amino acids. For the CDR3, the DNA is TGTGCCAGCAGTTATCACGGACTAGCCGGGGAGTATTTT. It yields the protein CASSYHGLAGEYF.

The chain combines TRBV4-1 with TRBJ2-1; maybe TRBD2 (5 bases). This CDR3 has 17 amino acids. Trimming took 0 bases from V and 8 from J, leaving 20 bases between them. The germline V gene encodes CDR1 MGHRA and CDR2 YSYEKL. CDR3 in amino acids: CASSQETGRVPLDEQFF. CDR3 coding DNA: TGCGCCAGCAGCCAAGAAACGGGAAGAGTCCCCTTGGATGAGCAGTTCTTC.

This clonotype was observed a few times. V usage is TRBV20-1 and J usage is TRBJ2-7, with 8 bases lining up with TRBD2. This CDR3 contains 13 residues. With 4 bases clipped from V and 6 bases from J, the junction kept 8 bases outside the gene matches. Looked up from germline, CDR1 is DFQATT and CDR2 is SNEGSKA (reference sequence). The CDR3 DNA reads as TGCAGTGCTATGGGCGGGAGGTGGCGCGAGCAGTACTTC. It specifies CSAMGGRWREQYF.

The chain combines TRBV10-3 with TRBJ1-4, with D perhaps matching TRBD1 (6 bases). Germline V gene lookup returns CDR1 ENHRY and CDR2 SYGVKD. V was cut by 4 bases and J by 7 bases, with 7 bases left in between. The CDR3 consists of 12 residues. CDR3 coding DNA: TGTGCCATCAGTGGAGGGGGTGAAAAACTGTTTTTT. It encodes CAISGGGEKLFF.

CDR3 region: CASSLDGTGGDEQFF. The CDR3, as DNA: TGCGCCAGCAGCTTGGACGGGACAGGGGGAGATGAGCAGTTCTTC. The gene calls are TRBV5-1 and TRBJ2-1; 11 bases line up with TRBD1. This CDR3 has 15 residues. J lost 8 bases, V lost 0 bases, and 4 bases had no gene match. From germline, CDR1 is SGHRS and CDR2 YFSETQ.